Listed below are T cell receptor beta chains from one sample, sequenced in a study of T cells in Graves' hyperthyroidism and ophthalmopathy. MiXCR, applied by TCRdb to the multiplex PCR reads, yields one record per CDR3 protein. There are approximately 370,000 distinct CDR3 sequences in the sample; under 15% occur only once, and about 31% lies in the top ten. The material sequenced was blood. These receptors all come from a woman under 40 with Graves' hyperthyroidism. Each CDR3 is given with its conserved first and last residue. D genes are given only for firm matches. Where a row states a size, it is once, few, many or the class of an expanded clone; other rows omit it.

clone_size	d_call	v_call	j_call	cdr3_nt	cdr3_aa
many	NA	TRBV7-2	TRBJ1-2	TGTGCCAGCAGCTTCCCTGGGCCAGCCTATGGCTACACCTTC	CASSFPGPAYGYTF
few	TRBD1	TRBV20-1	TRBJ2-5	TGCAGTGCGGAAAGGGACAGGGTGCAAGAGACCCAGTACTTC	CSAERDRVQETQYF
NA	NA	TRBV6-1	TRBJ1-2	TGTGCCATCCAAAGGGAGAACTATGGCTACACCTTC	CAIQRENYGYTF
few	NA	TRBV4-2	TRBJ1-1	TGTGCCAGCAGCCCAATGCCGGGCACTGAAGCTTTCTTT	CASSPMPGTEAFF
NA	TRBD2	TRBV3-1	TRBJ2-1	TGTGCCAGCAGCCAGACTAGCGGGAGGGTGGTCAATGAGCAGTCCTTC	CASSQTSGRVVNEQSF
few	TRBD2	TRBV7-9	TRBJ2-7	TGTGCCAGCAGCTTAGTCCGGGAGGGGAACGAGCAGTACTTC	CASSLVREGNEQYF
few	TRBD1	TRBV27	TRBJ2-7	TGTGCCAGCAGTCTCACCCAGGGGGCTAGGGGTTCCGAGCAGTACTTC	CASSLTQGARGSEQYF
NA	NA	TRBV20-1	TRBJ2-3	TGCAGTCTCGCCGCCGCGGGAAGTACAGATACGCAGTATTTT	CSLAAAGSTDTQYF
many	NA	TRBV11-1	TRBJ2-1	TGTGCCAGCAGCTACTTGAACCTCGGGAGTAAGTTTTTAATCGGGCAGTTCTTC	CASSYLNLGSKFLIGQFF
many	TRBD1	TRBV7-8	TRBJ1-1	TGTGCCAGCAGCTCAGACAGGGGTGCTGAAGCTTTCTTT	CASSSDRGAEAFF
NA	NA	TRBV15	TRBJ2-3	TGTGCCACCAGCCGGCCGAGCGGGAGCACAGATACGCAGTATTTT	CATSRPSGSTDTQYF
many	TRBD1	TRBV5-1	TRBJ2-7	TGCGCCAGCAGCACGGGACAGGGGGCTTACGAGCAGTACTTC	CASSTGQGAYEQYF
many	TRBD1	TRBV18	TRBJ1-1	TGTGCCAGCTCCTTCAGGGGGGACATGAACACTGAAGCTTTCTTT	CASSFRGDMNTEAFF
few	TRBD1	TRBV7-3	TRBJ1-4	TGTGCCAGCAGTCAAGCAGTGAAGGGACAGGTTAATGAAAAACTGTTTTTT	CASSQAVKGQVNEKLFF
NA	TRBD1	TRBV4-1	TRBJ2-7	TGCGCCAGCAGCCAAGATCCGGGACAGGGGGCCTACGAGCAGTACTTC	CASSQDPGQGAYEQYF
NA	TRBD1	TRBV12-3/TRBV12-4	TRBJ2-2	TGTGCCAGCAGTGATGGACAGGGTAAAAACACCGGGGAGCTGTTTTTT	CASSDGQGKNTGELFF
many	TRBD1	TRBV27	TRBJ2-2	TGTGCCAGCAGGTCGGGACAGGGGGCCACCGGGGAGCTGTTTTTT	CASRSGQGATGELFF
NA	NA	TRBV30	TRBJ2-7	TGTGCCTGGAGTTCTGGCAGGGGATACGAGCAGTACTTC	CAWSSGRGYEQYF
NA	TRBD2	TRBV7-9	TRBJ2-1	TGTGCCAGCAGCGGACTAGCGGGTACTTACAATGAGCAGTTCTTC	CASSGLAGTYNEQFF
NA	NA	TRBV15	TRBJ1-3	TGTGCCACCACAGAGGGCAGTGAAGGAGACACCATATATTTT	CATTEGSEGDTIYF
NA	TRBD2	TRBV14	TRBJ2-7	TGTGTCAGCGCTGGGACGGGAGGATCAGAGCAGTACTTC	CVSAGTGGSEQYF